Presented here are 7 T cell receptor beta chains from one specimen sequenced in a study of T-cell reconstitution after alpha-beta-depleted transplantation in children. The authors prepared the TCRbeta library with unique molecular identifiers. Via MiXCR, TCRdb re-called the PCR reads, giving one row per CDR3 protein. The sample lists about 310,000 distinct CDR3 sequences, 23% occurring once. Here the sequenced sample was PBMCs, mostly from graft donor cells, taken 180 days after TCRalphabeta/CD19-depleted stem cell transplant. These receptors were collected from a male patient younger than 18 who had a stem cell transplant for acute lymphoblastic leukemia, so the T cells may come from the graft donor.

This clonotype came up many times. In DNA form, the CDR3 reads TGCGCCAGCAGCTTGAGACAGGGCAACGAGCAGTACTTC. This codes for CASSLRQGNEQYF. This chain links TRBV5-1 with TRBJ2-7, with TRBD1 identical over 7 bases. This CDR3 has 13 residues. V trimming: 1 base; J trimming: 5 bases; junction bases outside the gene matches: 3. The germline V gene has CDR1 SGHRS and CDR2 YFSETQ. The full variable domain, completed using reference TRBV5-1 and TRBJ2-7, is KAGVTQTPRYLIKTRGQQVTLSCSPISGHRSVSWYQQTPGQGLQFLFEYFSETQRNKGNFPGRFSGRQFSNSRSEMNVSTLELGDSALYLCASSLRQGNEQYFGPGTRLTVT.

The V call is TRBV20-1, the J call TRBJ2-5; D possibly corresponds to TRBD2 (6 bases). CDR3 length: 13 amino acids. V gave up 6 bases and J gave up 1 base, with 12 bases separating them. Germline assignment: CDR1 DFQATT and CDR2 SNEGSKA (reference sequence). As DNA, the CDR3 is TGCAGTGCCAGCCGGGACTTCCAAGAGACCCAGTACTTC. Encoded protein: CSASRDFQETQYF.

The chain joins TRBV3-1 to TRBJ2-1; D remains unclear. V lost 3 bases to trimming and J lost 5 bases, with 20 bases between them. The CDR3 runs to 17 residues. Per the germline V gene, CDR1 is LGHDT and CDR2 is YNNKEL (reference sequence). This CDR3 is CASSHSILVYGNNEQFF. DNA for the CDR3: TGTGCCAGCAGCCATTCTATCCTAGTTTATGGGAACAATGAGCAGTTCTTC.

CDR3 DNA sequence: TGTGCCAGCAGTCTGGGACAGGGTATGGATGAGCAGTTCTTC. It codes for CASSLGQGMDEQFF. The chain is built from TRBV12-3 or TRBV12-4 and TRBJ2-1; 9 bases line up with TRBD1. The CDR3 contains 14 residues. V was clipped by 5 bases and J by 8 bases; unmatched bases: 7.

This sequence joins TRBV20-1 and TRBJ2-5; D gene unclear. The length of the CDR3 is 11 residues. Germline V gene data show CDR1 as DFQATT and CDR2 as SNEGSKA (reference sequence). The V end was cut by 7 bases, the J end by 2 bases, with 8 bases between. The CDR3 protein is CSVSHQETQYF. The CDR3 bases are TGCAGTGTTTCCCATCAAGAGACCCAGTACTTC.

The V and J genes are TRBV9 and TRBJ2-7, with D perhaps TRBD2 (5 bases). The CDR3 loop spans 14 amino acids. Trimming stripped 0 bases from V and 7 bases from J, with 14 bases between. Per the germline V gene, CDR1 is SGDLS and CDR2 is YYNGEE. The CDR3 DNA reads TGTGCCAGCAGCGTAGGAGGAGGTACCCGTGAGCAGTACTTC. Its translation: CASSVGGGTREQYF.

This clonotype showed up just a few times. This sequence joins TRBV28 and TRBJ2-1; a possible D gene is TRBD2 (6 bases). CDR1 MDHEN and CDR2 SYDVKM come from the germline V gene. Between the trimmed V and J ends, which lost 2 bases and 11 bases, there was a span of 16 bases. The CDR3 consists of 14 residues. The CDR3 loop reads CASSLKGLFEQQFF. Written as DNA, the CDR3 is TGTGCCAGCAGTTTAAAGGGACTTTTTGAGCAGCAGTTCTTC.